Listed below are T cell receptor beta chains from one sample, sequenced in a study of response to subunit inactivated influenza vaccine. TCRdb re-derived calls from the RT-PCR reads in MiXCR, one entry per CDR3 protein. Of some 500,000 distinct CDR3 sequences in the sample, approximately 16% were seen once. The sample here was CD4+ T cells sorted from PBMCs, taken around 25 months after vaccination. Receptors were obtained from a man between 50 and 69 years old who received an inactivated influenza vaccine. Each CDR3 is given with its conserved first and last residue. The D gene is left open where the match is weak. Some rows mark clone size as missing; the rest say once, few, many or name a class of expanded clone.

TGTGCCAGCAGTTTCCCAGGGCTGGGGGAGCAGTACTTC | CASSFPGLGEQYF | many | TRBJ2-7 | TRBV12-3/TRBV12-4 | .
TGTGCCACCAGCAGAGAGACGGGGGCCTTTGAAAAACTGTTTTTT | CATSRETGAFEKLFF | few | TRBJ1-4 | TRBV15 | .
TGTGCCAGCAGCCGGACTAGCGGGCGCACAGATACGCAGTATTTT | CASSRTSGRTDTQYF | many | TRBJ2-3 | TRBV12-3/TRBV12-4 | TRBD2
TGTGCCAGCAGTACCGACAGGACCTCCTACGAGCAGTACTTC | CASSTDRTSYEQYF | . | TRBJ2-7 | TRBV12-3/TRBV12-4 | .
TGTGCCAGCAGCGCTAAGGACTCCCGCGGGGCGGATACAGATACGCAGTATTTT | CASSAKDSRGADTDTQYF | many | TRBJ2-3 | TRBV11-2 | .
TGCGCCAGCAATTGGGGGCCAGCCAACAATGAGCAGTTCTTC | CASNWGPANNEQFF | . | TRBJ2-1 | TRBV5-1 | .
TGTGCCAGCAGCTCAATGGGACAGGGCCCTGGAAACACCATATATTTT | CASSSMGQGPGNTIYF | few | TRBJ1-3 | TRBV7-6 | TRBD1
TGTGCCAGCAGGCAGACCGATAATTATCAGCCCCAGCATTTT | CASRQTDNYQPQHF | . | TRBJ1-5 | TRBV12-3/TRBV12-4 | .
TGTGCCAGCAGTTATCTCTCCCGGGACAGGCAATATGGCTACACCTTC | CASSYLSRDRQYGYTF | many | TRBJ1-2 | TRBV6-2/TRBV6-3 | TRBD1
TGTGCCAGCATCCGGGGCGAACTCTCAGGGCAGCCCCAGCATTTT | CASIRGELSGQPQHF | few | TRBJ1-5 | TRBV12-3/TRBV12-4 | .
TGTGCCAGCAGTTTAGGATGGACAGGGAAAGAGACCCAGTACTTC | CASSLGWTGKETQYF | few | TRBJ2-5 | TRBV12-3/TRBV12-4 | TRBD1
TGTGCCAGCAGTTACCTCGGACAGGGCGAGCAGTACTTC | CASSYLGQGEQYF | few | TRBJ2-7 | TRBV6-2/TRBV6-3 | TRBD1
TGTGCCAGCAGAGGGGCAGGGGCCAACGTCCTGACTTTC | CASRGAGANVLTF | few | TRBJ2-6 | TRBV3-1 | .
TGCAGCGTATACGGACAGGGCCTAGAGACCCAGTACTTC | CSVYGQGLETQYF | few | TRBJ2-5 | TRBV29-1 | TRBD1
TGTGCCAGCAGTTATCGACGGAGGACTAGCGGACAAGAGACCCAGTACTTC | CASSYRRRTSGQETQYF | . | TRBJ2-5 | TRBV6-2/TRBV6-3 | TRBD2
TGCAGTGCTAGCCCGCCTTCTGGGGCCAACGTCCTGACTTTC | CSASPPSGANVLTF | few | TRBJ2-6 | TRBV20-1 | .
TGCGCCAGCAGCCAAGAATACAGGGCGCAAGAGACCCAGTACTTC | CASSQEYRAQETQYF | . | TRBJ2-5 | TRBV4-3 | .
TGCGCCAGCAGCCGCGCAGACTTATCCAGCTCCTACAATGAGCAGTTCTTC | CASSRADLSSSYNEQFF | . | TRBJ2-1 | TRBV4-3 | .
TGTGCCAGCAGCGAGGCGCCCCTGAACACTGAAGCTTTCTTT | CASSEAPLNTEAFF | . | TRBJ1-1 | TRBV9 | .
TGTGCCACGGGTTGGGGTCACACCGGGGAGCTGTTTTTT | CATGWGHTGELFF | . | TRBJ2-2 | TRBV25-1 | .
TGTGCCAGCAGCTTAAGCCGGAGCGGGGGAGAGACCCAGTACTTC | CASSLSRSGGETQYF | . | TRBJ2-5 | TRBV7-2 | TRBD2
TGCAGTGCTAGAGTCGGGCCCAACTCTGGAAACACCATATATTTT | CSARVGPNSGNTIYF | few | TRBJ1-3 | TRBV20-1 | .
TGCGCCAGCAGTCAAGCACACCTGGCAACTAATGAAAAACTGTTTTTT | CASSQAHLATNEKLFF | once | TRBJ1-4 | TRBV23-1 | .
TGCGCCAGCAGCTTGGAGGGACTAGCAGATACGCAGTATTTT | CASSLEGLADTQYF | few | TRBJ2-3 | TRBV5-1 | TRBD2
TGTGCCAGCAGTGCCCCTGTCATAACCTACGAGCAGTACTTC | CASSAPVITYEQYF | few | TRBJ2-7 | TRBV27 | .
TGTGCCAGCAGTAGAGAGCGGACGCCGGCTGGCTACACCTTC | CASSRERTPAGYTF | . | TRBJ1-2 | TRBV12-3/TRBV12-4 | .
TGTGCCAGCAACAGGGGGAGCGGGGGGTCTTCTGGGAATGAGCAGTTCTTC | CASNRGSGGSSGNEQFF | few | TRBJ2-1 | TRBV12-3/TRBV12-4 | .
TGTGCCATCAGTGCTCCGGGGAAGGAGACCCAGTACTTC | CAISAPGKETQYF | . | TRBJ2-5 | TRBV10-3 | .
TGTGCCAGCAGCTCCGGACGGCTTTTTACTGAAGCTTTCTTT | CASSSGRLFTEAFF | . | TRBJ1-1 | TRBV5-5 | .
TGTGCCAGCTCACGGGCGTGGGTTAGCTCTGGAAACACCATATATTTT | CASSRAWVSSGNTIYF | few | TRBJ1-3 | TRBV7-6 | .
TGTGCCAGCAGCGAAGGCAAGGTTGCTAACTATGGCTACACCTTC | CASSEGKVANYGYTF | few | TRBJ1-2 | TRBV7-2 | .
TGTGCCAGCAGCTTCCACAGCACTGAAGCTTTCTTT | CASSFHSTEAFF | . | TRBJ1-1 | TRBV11-2 | .
TGCGCCAGCAGCGCCATTACAGGGACCGGGACCACAGATACGCAGTATTTT | CASSAITGTGTTDTQYF | many | TRBJ2-3 | TRBV5-1 | .
TGTGCCAGCAGCTTACGGGCTAGCGGGCGACTAAGCTCCTACAATGAGCAGTTCTTC | CASSLRASGRLSSYNEQFF | . | TRBJ2-1 | TRBV7-6 | TRBD2
TGCGCCAGCAGCTTTTGGGGGTCCCGCAGCGATGAGCAGTTCTTC | CASSFWGSRSDEQFF | few | TRBJ2-1 | TRBV5-1 | .
TGTGCCATCGCCACCGGTGTGACCCAGTACTTC | CAIATGVTQYF | . | TRBJ2-5 | TRBV6-2/TRBV6-3 | .
TGTGCCAGCAGCTTAGATTCAGGGAATGAAAAACTGTTTTTT | CASSLDSGNEKLFF | few | TRBJ1-4 | TRBV7-2 | .
TGTGCCAGCAGTTTAGGCCCCGGACTAGCGGAAAACATTCAGTACTTC | CASSLGPGLAENIQYF | . | TRBJ2-4 | TRBV28 | TRBD2
TGTGCCAGCAGCTACGGCCATACGCAGTATTTT | CASSYGHTQYF | few | TRBJ2-3 | TRBV7-9 | .
TGTGCCAGCAGCTTAAATAAAAATCCAGGAAGCACAGATACGCAGTATTTT | CASSLNKNPGSTDTQYF | . | TRBJ2-3 | TRBV7-9 | .
TGTGCCAGCAGTTACTTTGGGACTAGGGATGAGCAGTTCTTC | CASSYFGTRDEQFF | few | TRBJ2-1 | TRBV6-2/TRBV6-3 | TRBD2